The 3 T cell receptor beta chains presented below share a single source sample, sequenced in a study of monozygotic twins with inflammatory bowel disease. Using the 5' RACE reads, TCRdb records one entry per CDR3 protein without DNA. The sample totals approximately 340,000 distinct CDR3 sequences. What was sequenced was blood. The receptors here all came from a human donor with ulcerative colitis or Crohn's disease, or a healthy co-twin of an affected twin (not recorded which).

CDR3: CASSLVSSGGQSSYNEQFF. The J gene is TRBJ2-1, the V gene TRBV5-1; TCRdb's D call, TRBD2, is unchecked because there is no DNA. The CDR3 runs to 19 residues. Germline CDR1 reads SGHRS; CDR2 reads YFSETQ.

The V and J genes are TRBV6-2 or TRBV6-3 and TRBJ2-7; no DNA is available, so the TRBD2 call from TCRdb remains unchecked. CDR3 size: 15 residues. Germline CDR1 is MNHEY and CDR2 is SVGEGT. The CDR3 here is CASSYGSGFTYEQYF.

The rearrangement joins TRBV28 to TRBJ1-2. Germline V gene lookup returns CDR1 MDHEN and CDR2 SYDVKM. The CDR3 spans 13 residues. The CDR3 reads CASRAAVDYGYTF.